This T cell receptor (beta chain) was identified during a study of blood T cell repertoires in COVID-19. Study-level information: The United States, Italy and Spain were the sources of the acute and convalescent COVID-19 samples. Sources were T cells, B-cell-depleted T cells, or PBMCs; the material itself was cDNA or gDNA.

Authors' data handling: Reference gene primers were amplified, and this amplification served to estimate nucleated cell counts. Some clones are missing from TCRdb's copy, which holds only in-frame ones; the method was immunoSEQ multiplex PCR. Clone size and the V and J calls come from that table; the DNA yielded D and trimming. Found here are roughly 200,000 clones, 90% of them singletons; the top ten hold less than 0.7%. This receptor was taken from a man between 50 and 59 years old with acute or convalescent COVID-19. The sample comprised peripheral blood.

The CDR3 DNA reads TGTGCCAACCCAAATCCGGGACAGCTTAATTCACCCCTCCACTTT. Its translation is CANPNPGQLNSPLHF. The rearrangement links TRBV7-3 to TRBJ1-6, with 7 bases fitting TRBD1. The J segment lost 6 bases and the V segment lost 10 bases, leaving 12 bases of the junction unmatched. This CDR3 comprises 15 residues. The V gene's germline CDR1 is SGHTA and CDR2 FQGTGA.